This is a list of T cell receptor beta chains from one sample in a study of blood T cell repertoires in COVID-19. Sequencing used immunoSEQ multiplex PCR; TCRdb keeps in-frame clones, though not all of them. The data contain 100,000 or so clones, about 91% of them singletons. What was sequenced was peripheral blood. The source is a man aged 60 to 69 with acute or convalescent COVID-19. Each CDR3 is given with its conserved first and last residue.

>TRBV5-1|TRBJ2-5
CASSPKREGRETQYF
>TRBV5-1|TRBJ2-7
CASSLGGSSYEQYF
>TRBV2|TRBJ2-7
CASSLGLRYEQYF
>TRBV5-1|TRBJ2-2
CASTGTGNTGELFF
>TRBV5-1|TRBJ2-2
CARKGEVKHGELFF
>TRBV7-2|TRBJ2-1
CASSFSGGTNEQFF
>TRBV3-1/TRBV3-2|TRBJ2-3
CASSQERDRRTDTQYF
>TRBV5-4|TRBJ2-7
CASSLEGLAYEQYF
>TRBV6-5|TRBJ1-4
CASSSTGGNNEKLFF
>TRBV3-1/TRBV3-2|TRBJ2-7
CASSQVNEQYF
>TRBV6-1|TRBJ2-7
CASSEENSFYEQYF
>TRBV29-1|TRBJ2-5
CSVGRSETQYF
>TRBV12-2|TRBJ1-2
CASRLATQGLVPFNNYGYTF
>TRBV15|TRBJ2-1
CATSGGSPSYNEQFF
>TRBV6-1|TRBJ1-6
CASSDEWAITANSPLHF
>TRBV29-1|TRBJ1-3
CSAEILQGAGNTIYF
>TRBV11-2|TRBJ2-3
CASSLDLGLAGGTDTQYF
>TRBV4-1|TRBJ2-4
CASSQDRGQGDIQYF
>TRBV6-1|TRBJ2-5
CASSFPGSQETQYF
>TRBV6-5|TRBJ1-5
CASRPGVDQPQHF
>TRBV7-3|TRBJ2-2
CASSLRAPPGELFF
>TRBV5-6|TRBJ2-7
CASSFITGGSYEQYF
>TRBV5-8|TRBJ2-5
CASTPSRGRYQETQYF
>TRBV5-4|TRBJ2-1
CASSPPGLAGEQFF
>TRBV25-1|TRBJ1-4
CASSPGVPNEKLFF
>TRBV19|TRBJ1-5
CASSQGQNQPQHF
>TRBV5-1|TRBJ1-1
CASSLGQGAPAFF
>TRBV11-2|TRBJ1-1
CASSLDLSRGSEAFF
>TRBV20-1|TRBJ1-1
CSASAGDEWAEAFF
>TRBV3-1/TRBV3-2|TRBJ2-7
CASSQVDGLYEQYF
>TRBV7-8|TRBJ2-1
CATQRESWAYNEQFF